The 8 T cell receptor beta chains below were found in one sample sequenced in a study of patients and donors after allogeneic stem cell transplantation. One entry per CDR3 protein, called by TCRdb with MiXCR from the RT-PCR reads. The sample yields roughly 200,000 distinct CDR3 sequences, less than 45% seen once. The sequencing input was blood, either unsorted or a sorted T cell fraction (not recorded which). The receptors derive from a human donor who was either an allogeneic HSCT recipient or a stem cell or donor lymphocyte infusion donor (not recorded which). It is not recorded whose cells these are; they may come from a transplant donor.

This clonotype turned up a few times. This chain uses TRBV20-1 with TRBJ1-3; TRBD1 is a possible D gene (6 bases). The CDR3 sequence is 13 residues long. Germline assignment: CDR1 DFQATT and CDR2 SNEGSKA (reference sequence). V gave up 1 base and J gave up 5 bases, with 9 bases separating them. CDR3 bases: TGCAGTGCTAGAGGTACAGGGCGAAACACCATATATTTT. This gives the protein CSARGTGRNTIYF.

The chain uses TRBV20-1 and TRBJ2-7, with D possibly TRBD2 on 6 matching bases. Germline values: CDR1 DFQATT, CDR2 SNEGSKA (reference sequence). This CDR3 contains 15 residues. The V gene lost 0 bases and the J gene lost 9 bases, with 21 bases spanning the gap. CDR3 amino acids: CSAREEGLMVLGQYF. CDR3 in DNA: TGCAGTGCTAGAGAGGAGGGGTTGATGGTCTTGGGGCAGTACTTC.

The V and J genes are TRBV12-3 or TRBV12-4 and TRBJ1-5; D not resolved. Deletions cut 6 bases from V and 3 bases from J, with 9 bases between. CDR3 length: 13 amino acids. CDR3 residues: CASSFSVNQPQHF. CDR3 DNA: TGTGCCAGCAGCTTCTCGGTCAATCAGCCCCAGCATTTT.

The chain couples TRBV7-9 to TRBJ1-1; D call uncertain. CDR3 size: 13 residues. V lost 5 bases, J lost 4 bases, and 11 bases lay in between. Germline V gives CDR1 SEHNR, CDR2 FQNEAQ (reference sequence). The CDR3 loop reads CASSPPGATEAFF. The CDR3 bases are TGTGCCAGCAGCCCGCCGGGAGCCACTGAAGCTTTCTTT.

This clonotype was counted between two and nine times. The gene calls are TRBV4-3 and TRBJ1-3, with unresolved D. V was clipped by 0 bases and J by 4 bases, with 16 bases between them. In germline, CDR1 is LGHNA, CDR2 YSLEER. This CDR3 spans 17 amino acids. The CDR3 reads CASSQDVSISHGNTIYF. The CDR3 DNA sequence: TGCGCCAGCAGCCAAGATGTGAGCATTAGCCACGGAAACACCATATATTTT.

The V and J genes are TRBV6-5 and TRBJ2-3, with 10 nucleotides matching TRBD2. V gave up 2 bases and J gave up 4 bases; unmatched junction bases: 3. Germline CDR1 is MNHEY and CDR2 is SVGAGI. The CDR3 loop spans 15 amino acids. The CDR3 protein is CASSYLAGEADTQYF. CDR3 bases: TGTGCCAGCAGTTACCTAGCGGGAGAGGCAGATACGCAGTATTTT.

The chain has TRBV6-5 and TRBJ1-2; D gene unclear. This CDR3 has 13 residues. The germline gives CDR1 MNHEY, CDR2 SVGAGI. Trimming stripped 0 bases from V and 7 bases from J, with 9 bases between. The CDR3 loop is CASSYSSWFGYTF. The CDR3 DNA reads as TGTGCCAGCAGTTACTCATCTTGGTTTGGCTACACCTTC.

This clonotype was picked up one time. The V and J genes are TRBV9 and TRBJ2-1, with 7 nucleotides matching TRBD1. Germline V CDR1 and CDR2: SGDLS, YYNGEE. CDR3 length: 15 amino acids. The V and J ends lost 0 bases and 4 bases, in that order; junction bases with no gene match: 4. CDR3 loop: CASSVEGASYNEQFF. The CDR3 region has the DNA TGTGCCAGCAGCGTAGAGGGGGCTTCATACAATGAGCAGTTCTTC.